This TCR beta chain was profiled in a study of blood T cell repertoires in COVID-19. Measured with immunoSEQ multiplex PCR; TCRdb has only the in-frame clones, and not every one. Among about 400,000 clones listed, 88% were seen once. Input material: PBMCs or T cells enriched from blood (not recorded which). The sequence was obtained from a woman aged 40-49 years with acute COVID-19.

CDR3 DNA: TGTGCCAGCAGCTTCGGGGTAGGACTAGCGGATAGCTCCTACGAGCAGTACTTC. It encodes CASSFGVGLADSSYEQYF. This rearrangement joins TRBV5-5 to TRBJ2-7; 10 bases align to TRBD2. The CDR3 covers 18 residues. V shed 2 bases, J shed 0 bases, and the junction held 11 bases outside the gene matches. Germline CDR1 reads SGHKS; CDR2 reads YYEKEE (reference sequence).